The 17 T cell receptor beta chains given below trace back to one sample, sequenced in a study of a mutant IDH1 vaccine in newly diagnosed glioma. Described time point: baseline, week 1 (first vaccination visit). Treatment described: pre-vaccination baseline after standard-of-care therapy. Assay used: immunoSEQ multiplex PCR; TCRdb lists only in-frame clones, some missing. The sample yields roughly 15,000 clones, roughly nine tenths seen once. The source was PBMCs, collected from a glioma patient treated with radiotherapy, temozolomide or both. The receptors were sampled from a woman aged 40 to 50 with glioma. Some clones in this sample may be carry-over from other donors' samples.

V and J are TRBV19 and TRBJ1-5; D uncertain. Germline V CDR1 and CDR2: LNHDA, SQIVND (reference sequence). The CDR3 length is 13 residues. V lost 8 bases to trimming and J lost 2 bases, with 10 bases between them. The CDR3 DNA follows: TGTGCCAGTGATTGGGTCGGCAATCAGCCCCAGCATTTT. Its translation: CASDWVGNQPQHF.

This chain uses TRBV5-1 with TRBJ1-5, with TRBD1 as a possible D gene (5 bases). Germline V gene sequence: CDR1 SGHRS, CDR2 YFSETQ. The CDR3 loop spans 15 amino acids. The V end was cut by 5 bases, the J end by 2 bases, with 14 bases between. The CDR3 DNA is TGCGCCAGCAGTCAAGGCCAGGGTGGCAATCAGCCCCAGCATTTT. This codes for CASSQGQGGNQPQHF.

This chain joins TRBV2 and TRBJ2-1, with D perhaps matching TRBD2 (6 bases). V was clipped by 6 bases and J by 10 bases, with 16 bases between them. The CDR3 extends over 13 amino acids. Germline lookup yields CDR1 SNHLY and CDR2 FYNNEI. Here the CDR3 DNA reads TGTGCCAGCAGGGGACTTCGCGCGGGGGAGCAGTTCTTC. Amino acid sequence: CASRGLRAGEQFF.

This clone was observed a single time. The J gene is TRBJ1-2, the V gene TRBV27; D gene ambiguous. The CDR3 is 16 residues long. CDR1 MNHEY and CDR2 SMNVEV come from the germline V gene (reference sequence). Trimming left V 5 bases short and J 1 base short, with 17 bases between. The CDR3 loop reads CASSAIRSDDNYGYTF. The CDR3 coding sequence is TGTGCCAGCAGTGCCATTAGGAGTGATGATAACTATGGCTACACCTTC.

The chain carries TRBV5-1 and TRBJ1-3; unclear D gene. The V gene's germline CDR1 is SGHRS and CDR2 YFSETQ. The V and J ends lost 9 bases and 3 bases respectively, with 19 bases between them. CDR3 length equals 15 residues. The DNA of the CDR3 is TGCGCCACCGTTGTTCCCGATCCGAGTGGAAACACCATATATTTT. Its protein is CATVVPDPSGNTIYF. The complete variable domain, with remaining parts taken from reference TRBV5-1 and TRBJ1-3, reads KAGVTQTPRYLIKTRGQQVTLSCSPISGHRSVSWYQQTPGQGLQFLFEYFSETQRNKGNFPGRFSGRQFSNSRSEMNVSTLELGDSALYLCATVVPDPSGNTIYFGEGSWLTVV.

This clone was counted once. This chain joins TRBV27 and TRBJ2-7; D is uncertain. The germline gives CDR1 MNHEY, CDR2 SMNVEV (reference sequence). The CDR3 runs to 16 residues. Trimming shortened V by 0 bases and J by 0 bases, and 12 bases separated the two germline ends. This chain's CDR3 is CASSLSTVESSYEQYF. Written as DNA, the CDR3 is TGTGCCAGCAGTTTATCAACAGTCGAGAGCTCCTACGAGCAGTACTTC.

The chain combines TRBV13 with TRBJ2-1; 7 bases map to TRBD1. The trim removed 4 bases at V and 2 bases at J, leaving 5 bases unmatched. This CDR3 spans 15 amino acids. Germline values: CDR1 PRHDT, CDR2 FYEKMQ (reference sequence). The chain's CDR3 is CASSSGTETYNEQFF. The CDR3 region has the DNA TGTGCCAGCAGCTCCGGGACAGAGACCTACAATGAGCAGTTCTTC.

The chain uses TRBV4-2 and TRBJ1-5, with a possible D match to TRBD1 (6 bases). V shed 4 bases and J shed 0 bases, with 13 bases lying between them. The CDR3 sequence is 16 residues long. Germline V gives CDR1 LGHNA, CDR2 YNFKEQ. CDR3 in amino acids: CASSPRTDLSNQPQHF. For the CDR3, the DNA is TGTGCCAGCAGCCCCCGGACAGATCTTAGCAATCAGCCCCAGCATTTT.

The chain combines TRBV10-1 with TRBJ1-1; D gene unclear. The CDR3 runs 13 residues. Deletions cut 9 bases from V and 0 bases from J, with 11 bases between. Germline-derived CDR1 and CDR2 are WNHNN and SYGVQD (reference sequence). The CDR3 DNA reads TGCGCCAGTTCACAGCTAATGAACACTGAAGCTTTCTTT. This encodes CASSQLMNTEAFF.

The V and J genes are TRBV27 and TRBJ1-1; D is possibly TRBD1 (5 bases). V dropped 2 bases and J dropped 5 bases, with 12 bases sitting between them. CDR3 length equals 14 residues. Germline-derived CDR1 and CDR2 are MNHEY and SMNVEV (reference sequence). CDR3 amino acids: CASSLGGVGTEAFF. CDR3 nucleotides: TGTGCCAGCAGTTTAGGGGGGGTAGGGACTGAAGCTTTCTTT.

This chain joins TRBV2 and TRBJ1-5; D ambiguous. The CDR3 covers 15 residues. Germline loops: CDR1 SNHLY, CDR2 FYNNEI. The V end was cut by 6 bases, the J end by 3 bases, with 15 bases between. As DNA, the CDR3 is TGTGCCAGCAGGCTAGGTCAGACCTTCAATCAGCCCCAGCATTTT. Translated: CASRLGQTFNQPQHF.

The V call is TRBV5-1, the J call TRBJ1-5, with TRBD1 identical over 10 bases. V dropped 4 bases and J dropped 2; count of bases not matched to a gene: 15. This CDR3 comprises 19 residues. Germline-derived CDR1 and CDR2 are SGHRS and YFSETQ. Here the CDR3 DNA reads TGCGCCAGCAGCCTTGATCGGGACAGGGGTATAATAGGCAATCAGCCCCAGCATTTT. Amino acid sequence: CASSLDRDRGIIGNQPQHF.

The gene calls are TRBV7-2 and TRBJ2-5; 9 bases are shared with TRBD1. CDR1 is SGHTA, CDR2 FQGNSA, per germline. V lost 5 bases to trimming and J lost 2 bases; unmatched junction nucleotides: 6. This CDR3 has 15 amino acids. The CDR3 region is CASSPGTGPQETQYF. CDR3 DNA sequence: TGTGCCAGCAGCCCCGGGACAGGGCCACAAGAGACCCAGTACTTC.

The chain combines TRBV30 with TRBJ1-2; possibly TRBD1 for D (6 bases). Trimming pared 4 bases from V and 2 bases from J, leaving 8 bases between. Germline-derived CDR1 and CDR2 are GTSNPN and SVGIG (reference sequence). The CDR3 is made up of 12 amino acids. The CDR3 sequence is CAWTGQNYGYTF. The CDR3, as DNA: TGTGCCTGGACAGGACAGAACTATGGCTACACCTTC.

The chain joins TRBV7-2 to TRBJ2-7; the D is unclear. Per germline, CDR1 SGHTA and CDR2 FQGNSA. Trimming left V 1 base short and J 2 bases short, with 9 bases between. This CDR3 is built from 14 residues. The CDR3 sequence: CASSLGDLTYEQYF. CDR3 bases: TGTGCCAGCAGCTTAGGAGACCTAACCTACGAGCAGTACTTC. Drawing the rest from reference TRBV7-2 and TRBJ2-7, the complete variable domain is GAGVSQSPSNKVTEKGKDVELRCDPISGHTALYWYRQSLGQGLEFLIYFQGNSAPDKSGLPSDRFSAERTGGSVSTLTIQRTQQEDSAVYLCASSLGDLTYEQYFGPGTRLTVT.

This sequence joins TRBV4-1 and TRBJ1-2; possibly TRBD1 for D (6 bases). Trimming stripped 0 bases from V and 7 bases from J, with 18 bases between. This CDR3 spans 16 amino acids. The germline V gene encodes CDR1 MGHRA and CDR2 YSYEKL. Here the CDR3 reads CASSQEGEGGRRGYTF. In DNA form, the CDR3 reads TGCGCCAGCAGCCAAGAAGGGGAGGGGGGGCGGCGTGGCTACACCTTC.

By sample fraction, this clone is medium-sized. The rearrangement uses TRBV12-5 and TRBJ2-2, with 7 nucleotides matching TRBD1. CDR3 length equals 14 residues. Germline lookup yields CDR1 LGHNT and CDR2 FRNRAP. Trimming cost V 1 base and J 6 bases; bases outside gene matches: 2. Here the CDR3 reads CASGLGTGAGELFF. As DNA, the CDR3 is TGTGCTAGTGGTTTGGGGACAGGTGCCGGGGAGCTGTTTTTT.